These T cell receptor beta chains were read from a single sample in a study of cytomegalovirus exposure and HLA in healthy donors. TCRdb keeps only in-frame clones here, not all; method: immunoSEQ multiplex PCR. The sample lists roughly 120,000 clones; roughly 80% were seen once. Specimen: PBMCs. The receptors here all came from a woman between 40 and 50 years old in good health and CMV-seropositive. The CDR3 runs from the conserved cysteine through the conserved F or W. The order of the fields is D gene, clone size, V gene, J gene, CDR3 DNA, CDR3 protein. D genes are given only for firm matches. The size of a clone is reported for some rows only, either as once, few or many, or as a class for expanded clones.

>TRBD2|.|TRBV7-7|TRBJ2-1
TGTGCTAGCAGCTTAGGTAGCGGGGCAGACAATGAGCAGTTCTTC
CASSLGSGADNEQFF
>.|.|TRBV27|TRBJ2-1
TGTGCCAGCAGTCCTACCGCCAGGGCCTCCTACAATGAGCAGTTCTTC
CASSPTARASYNEQFF
>.|.|TRBV29-1|TRBJ2-5
TGCAGCGTTTCCAATGTAAGACAAAAGGTTGAGACCCAGTACTTC
CSVSNVRQKVETQYF
>TRBD1|.|TRBV4-1|TRBJ1-4
TGCGCCAGCAGCCAAGATCGGGGACAGATTAATGAAAAACTGTTTTTT
CASSQDRGQINEKLFF
>.|once|TRBV10-3|TRBJ1-2
TGTGCCATCAGTGGGGCACAGGGTTGGCCTGGCTACACCTTC
CAISGAQGWPGYTF
>.|.|TRBV5-1|TRBJ1-1
TGCGCCAGCAGCTCTCAGGGTAACACTGAAGCTTTCTTT
CASSSQGNTEAFF
>.|.|TRBV7-9|TRBJ2-2
TGTGCCAGCAGCTTAGCCTCCGGGAACGATCCCGGGGAGCTGTTTTTT
CASSLASGNDPGELFF
>.|.|TRBV19|TRBJ1-1
TGTGCCAGTAGTGTCACGGGGGTTGGGTTGAGGAACACTGAAGCTTTCTTT
CASSVTGVGLRNTEAFF
>.|.|TRBV7-6|TRBJ1-1
TGTGCCAGCAGCTTATCTCCTCAGACGGGCACTGAAGCTTTCTTT
CASSLSPQTGTEAFF
>TRBD1|.|TRBV18|TRBJ1-1
TGTGCCAGCTTGGACAGGGGGGTCACTGAAGCTTTCTTT
CASLDRGVTEAFF
>TRBD1|.|TRBV2|TRBJ1-1
TGTGCCAGCAGTGGGACAGGGGGAGTAGGGACTGAAGCTTTCTTT
CASSGTGGVGTEAFF
>TRBD1|.|TRBV6-5|TRBJ2-7
TGTGCCAGCAGTCAGGGACAGAACTACGAGCAGTACTTC
CASSQGQNYEQYF
>.|.|TRBV10-3|TRBJ1-1
TGTGCCATCAGGGGGGCCACTGAAGCTTTCTTT
CAIRGATEAFF
>.|once|TRBV27|TRBJ2-6
TGTGCCAGCCGACAGAGCTCTGGGGCCAACGTCCTGACTTTC
CASRQSSGANVLTF
>TRBD1|.|TRBV5-4|TRBJ2-7
TGTGCCAGCAGCTTAGACAGGGGAGTCTACGAGCAGTACTTC
CASSLDRGVYEQYF
>TRBD2|.|TRBV5-1|TRBJ2-7
TGCGCCAGCGCCCGGGCGGGAGTTTCCACCTACGAGCAGTACTTC
CASARAGVSTYEQYF